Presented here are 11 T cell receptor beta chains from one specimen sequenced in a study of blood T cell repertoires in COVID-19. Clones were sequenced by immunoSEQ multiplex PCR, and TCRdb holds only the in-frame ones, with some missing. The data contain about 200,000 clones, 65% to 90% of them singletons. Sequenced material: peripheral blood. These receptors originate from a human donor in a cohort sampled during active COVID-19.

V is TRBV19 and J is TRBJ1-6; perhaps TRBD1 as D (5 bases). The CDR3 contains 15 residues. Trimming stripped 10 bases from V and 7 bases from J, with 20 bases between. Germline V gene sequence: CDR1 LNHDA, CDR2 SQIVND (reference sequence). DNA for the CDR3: TGTGCCACTAGGTTAGGGGCACGGAACAATTCACCCCTCCACTTT. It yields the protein CATRLGARNNSPLHF.

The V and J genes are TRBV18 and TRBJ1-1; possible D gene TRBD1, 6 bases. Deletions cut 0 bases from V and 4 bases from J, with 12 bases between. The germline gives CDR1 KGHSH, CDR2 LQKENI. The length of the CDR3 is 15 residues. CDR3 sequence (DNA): TGTGCCAGCTCACCACCGACAGGAAGAGGCACTGAAGCTTTCTTT. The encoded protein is CASSPPTGRGTEAFF.

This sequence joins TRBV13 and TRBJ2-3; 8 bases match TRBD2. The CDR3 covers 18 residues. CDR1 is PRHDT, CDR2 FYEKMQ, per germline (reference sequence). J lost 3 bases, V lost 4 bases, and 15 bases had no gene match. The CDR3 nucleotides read TGTGCCAGCAGCTCCGTGGGGGAGCGGGAGAGGTGGACAGATACGCAGTATTTT. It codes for CASSSVGERERWTDTQYF.

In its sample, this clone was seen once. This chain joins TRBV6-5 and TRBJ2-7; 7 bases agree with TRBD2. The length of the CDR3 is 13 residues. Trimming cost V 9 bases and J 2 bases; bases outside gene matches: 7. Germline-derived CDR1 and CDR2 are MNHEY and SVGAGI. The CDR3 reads CASASGATYEQYF. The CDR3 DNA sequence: TGTGCCAGTGCTAGCGGTGCGACCTACGAGCAGTACTTC.

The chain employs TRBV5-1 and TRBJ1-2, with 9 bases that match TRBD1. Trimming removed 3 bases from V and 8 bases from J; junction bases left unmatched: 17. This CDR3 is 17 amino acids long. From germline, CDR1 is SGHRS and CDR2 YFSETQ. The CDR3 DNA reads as TGCGCCAGCAGCTCTCAGCCGGGACAGGGAAATTCGGGCGGCTACACCTTC. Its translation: CASSSQPGQGNSGGYTF.

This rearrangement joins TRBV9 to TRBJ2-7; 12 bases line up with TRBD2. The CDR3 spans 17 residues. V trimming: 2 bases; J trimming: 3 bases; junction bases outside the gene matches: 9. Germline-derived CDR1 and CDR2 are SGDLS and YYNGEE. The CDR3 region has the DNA TGTGCCAGCAGCGTTGGACTAGCGGGAAACTTTTTCTACGAGCAGTACTTC. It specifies CASSVGLAGNFFYEQYF.

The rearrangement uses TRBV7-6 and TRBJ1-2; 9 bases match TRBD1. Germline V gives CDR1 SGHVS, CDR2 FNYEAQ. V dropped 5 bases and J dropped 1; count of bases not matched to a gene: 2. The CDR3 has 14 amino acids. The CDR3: CASSTGQGNYGYTF. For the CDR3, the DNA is TGTGCCAGCAGCACGGGACAGGGTAACTATGGCTACACCTTC.

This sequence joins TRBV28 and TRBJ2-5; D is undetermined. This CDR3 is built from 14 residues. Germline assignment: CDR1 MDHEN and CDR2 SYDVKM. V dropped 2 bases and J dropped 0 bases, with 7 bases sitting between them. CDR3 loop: CASSLRFYQETQYF. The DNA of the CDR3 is TGTGCCAGCAGTTTACGGTTCTACCAAGAGACCCAGTACTTC.

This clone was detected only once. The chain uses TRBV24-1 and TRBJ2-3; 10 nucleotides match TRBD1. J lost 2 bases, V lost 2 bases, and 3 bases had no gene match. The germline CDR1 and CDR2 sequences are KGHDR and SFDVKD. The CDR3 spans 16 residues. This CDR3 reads CATSDYGTGDTDTQYF. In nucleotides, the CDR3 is TGTGCCACCAGTGATTACGGGACAGGGGACACAGATACGCAGTATTTT.

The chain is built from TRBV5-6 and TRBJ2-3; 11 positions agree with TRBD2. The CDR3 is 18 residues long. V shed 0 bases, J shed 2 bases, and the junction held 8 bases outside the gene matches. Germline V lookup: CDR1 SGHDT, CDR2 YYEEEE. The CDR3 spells CASSLGLAGSLLTDTQYF. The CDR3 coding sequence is TGTGCCAGCAGCTTGGGACTAGCGGGAAGCCTACTCACAGATACGCAGTATTTT.

CDR3 region: CASSELARGAKNIQYF. In DNA, the CDR3 is TGTGCCAGCAGTGAATTAGCCAGGGGGGCCAAAAACATTCAGTACTTC. The chain employs TRBV6-1 and TRBJ2-4, with TRBD1 identical over 7 bases. This CDR3 is 16 amino acids long. CDR1 is MNHNS and CDR2 is SASEGT in the germline V gene. V dropped 2 bases and J dropped 1; count of bases not matched to a gene: 5.